Described below is a single T cell receptor (beta chain) sequence and its context. Its specific antigen is unknown. No much larger clone exists at a distance of one base, and base qualities are not known. Whole blood was collected in K2EDTA tubes by collaborating institutions according to the institutions' own protocols. For TCRbeta analysis, collaborators shipped samples in one of three forms: frozen whole blood, isolated PBMCs, or DNA extracted from either of those sample types. This record comes from a study of blood T cell repertoires in COVID-19 (dated by TCRdb to 2018 to 2020). As for the study more broadly: The collaborator samples originated in the United States, Italy and Spain and spanned the acute and convalescent phases of COVID-19. The material from the prospective study consisted of cDNA or gDNA derived from T cells, B-cell-depleted T cells, or PBMCs. Deeply sampled blood TCRbeta repertoires from subjects exposed to, actively infected with, or recovered from COVID-19 were included in the dataset. A freely available public database, intended as a resource for researchers studying the immune response to SARS-CoV-2, is where the repertoires were released. Samples were obtained from the ongoing ImmuneRACE study (first 160 participants) and from over 1,000 subjects provided by 6 global collaborators. Sample metadata almost always included a de-identified subject ID, COVID-19 status, age in years and sex. Where available, HLA class I and class II types were obtained from metadata supplied by the sample provider rather than from assay-based typing.

TCRbeta CDR3 regions were amplified from genomic DNA by means of the immunoSEQ Assay, a bias-controlled multiplex PCR. In the original analysis: The number of nucleated cells in each sample was estimated from the amplification of reference gene primers within the assay. Sequence reads were collapsed and filtered to measure the absolute abundance of every unique TCRbeta CDR3 rearrangement. For each sample, productive Simpson clonality was calculated as the square root of Simpson's diversity index across productive rearrangements. This immuneACCESS table, as held by TCRdb, lists in-frame sequences with V and J called but not all clones. Of the missing ones, under half trace to an unresolved V gene in checked studies; the others have no known cause. V and J calls and clone size are given by that table; D and trimming were obtained from the DNA. This sample comprises over 120,000 clones, 77% of them detected only once. The ten biggest clones cover roughly 8.6% of the sample.

According to the germline V gene, CDR1 reads MNHEY and CDR2 reads SVGAGI. V is cut by 5 bases and J by 6 bases, and the space between the germline ends is 17 bases. The CDR3, from cysteine to phenylalanine, totals 15 residues. The retained sequence is limited to the CDR3, 45 bases, with the frame set at the first base. Broad study findings and their caveats: The amount of clinical and demographic metadata varied by source and participant and was provided uncurated.

The TCR sequence derives from a woman aged 50 to 60 with active or convalescent COVID-19. The receptor chain draws on TRBV6-5 and TRBJ2-1; 6 matching bases give a weak D call of TRBD2. Material: peripheral blood. CDR3 sequence: CASSRQFGSPNEQFF. In nucleotide form, the sequence is TGTGCCAGCAGTCGCCAGTTCGGGAGCCCCAATGAGCAGTTCTTC.